This TCR beta chain is drawn from a study of cytomegalovirus exposure and HLA in healthy donors. The table lists this clone with a count of one. Its antigen is not identified. The length of the CDR3 is 14 residues. Trimming took off 5 bases at V and 5 bases at J, with 14 bases between the two ends. CDR1 is LNHDA, CDR2 SQIVND, per germline (reference sequence). Notes on the study in general: Rare TCR sequences predominated, though certain public TCRs were found in many donors. The study put roughly 160 TCR beta chains on its list as cytomegalovirus-associated.

Sequenced by immunoSEQ multiplex PCR; TCRdb stores in-frame clones only, minus some. This sample has around 140,000 clones, with about 88% found just once. The gene calls are TRBV19 and TRBJ2-3; a weak D match, TRBD2 (5 bases). This clonotype was sampled from a young woman in good health and CMV-seronegative. The source material was PBMCs. As DNA, the CDR3 is TGTGCCAGTAGTCTCCGGGGTCGTAAAGATACGCAGTATTTT. Amino acids: CASSLRGRKDTQYF.